This T cell receptor (beta chain) was sequenced for a study of cytomegalovirus exposure and HLA in healthy donors. Background on the study: Drawn from HLA-typed donors, 83 million or so unique TCRs were held in an early data release.

The V and J ends lost 3 bases and 4 bases respectively, with 13 bases between them. CDR3 length equals 14 residues. Germline V gene sequence: CDR1 SGHTA, CDR2 FQGNSA. PCR was performed using 60 Vbeta and 13 Jbeta primers. Only in-frame clones appear in the TCRdb table, and some are missing; sequencing was by immunoSEQ multiplex PCR. Reported are 100,000 to 150,000 clones; the ten largest clones contain less than 2%. This receptor was identified in a woman in her thirties or forties in good health and CMV-seronegative. The chain combines TRBV7-2 with TRBJ2-7; D possibly corresponds to TRBD2 (5 bases). Input material: PBMCs. The CDR3 sequence is CASSLAGGEYEQYF. As DNA, the CDR3 is TGTGCCAGCAGCTTGGCCGGAGGAGAGTACGAGCAGTACTTC.